The clone carrying this TCR beta chain was seen repeatedly, ten times or more. Its specificity is unknown. Time point here: persistent/refractory GD, antithyroid drugs over 5 years with positive TRAb. PBMC-extracted RNA yielded the TCR library. Assembly of TCR beta libraries relied on iRepertoire HTBI primers together with Arm-PCR of CDR3 regions. TCRdb passed the multiplex PCR reads through MiXCR, listing each CDR3 protein once. The repertoire has 400,000 to 500,000 distinct CDR3 sequences, approximately 21% of them found once; the top ten carry about 6.6%. This sample is drawn from a study of regulatory T cells in long-lasting Graves disease. Study-wide points: Persistent Graves' patients showed reduced TCR diversity versus newly diagnosed patients. There was favoring of TRBV28, TRBJ1-2 and TRBJ2-5 in persistent disease.

Germline-derived CDR1 and CDR2 are SGHTA and FQGNSA. V was cut by 2 bases and J by 0 bases, with 11 bases left in between. The length of the CDR3 is 16 residues. The receptor was derived from a female donor with Graves disease. The sequencing used peripheral blood mononuclear cells (PBMCs), collected when the disease was refractory, from a patient treated with antithyroid drugs. This rearrangement joins TRBV7-2 to TRBJ2-4; D is uncertain. The CDR3 nucleotides read TGTGCCAGCAGCTTAACAGAAATACTAGCCAAAAACATTCAGTACTTC. Amino acid sequence: CASSLTEILAKNIQYF.